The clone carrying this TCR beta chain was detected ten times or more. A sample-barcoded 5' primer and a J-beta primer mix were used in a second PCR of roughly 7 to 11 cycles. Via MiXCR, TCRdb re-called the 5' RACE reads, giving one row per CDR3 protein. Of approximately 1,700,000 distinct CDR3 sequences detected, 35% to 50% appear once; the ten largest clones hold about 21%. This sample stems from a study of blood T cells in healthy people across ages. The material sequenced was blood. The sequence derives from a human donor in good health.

The CDR3 here is CSVEVRDEQYF. CDR3 DNA: TGCAGCGTTGAAGTAAGGGACGAGCAGTACTTC. This sequence joins TRBV29-1 and TRBJ2-7; unclear D gene. Germline assignment: CDR1 SQVTM and CDR2 ANQGSEA. The CDR3 loop spans 11 amino acids. Trimming shortened V by 1 base and J by 5 bases, and 6 bases separated the two germline ends.